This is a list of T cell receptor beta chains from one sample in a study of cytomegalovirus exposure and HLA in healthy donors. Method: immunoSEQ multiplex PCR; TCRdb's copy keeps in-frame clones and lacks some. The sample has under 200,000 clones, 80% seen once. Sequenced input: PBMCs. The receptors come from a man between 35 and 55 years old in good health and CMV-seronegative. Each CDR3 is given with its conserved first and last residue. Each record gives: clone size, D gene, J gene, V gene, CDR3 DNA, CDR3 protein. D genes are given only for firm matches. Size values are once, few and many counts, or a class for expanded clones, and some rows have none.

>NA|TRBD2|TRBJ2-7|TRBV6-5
TGTGCCAGCAGTTACGAGGGCGGGAGGGCCAACGAGCAGTACTTC
CASSYEGGRANEQYF
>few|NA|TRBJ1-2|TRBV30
TGTGCCTGGGGGCTGACAGCTAACTATGGCTACACCTTC
CAWGLTANYGYTF
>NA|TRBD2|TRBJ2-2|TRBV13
TGTGCCAGCAGCCTCGCGGGAGGGTACACCGGGGAGCTGTTTTTT
CASSLAGGYTGELFF
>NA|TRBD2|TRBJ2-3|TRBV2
TGTGCCAGCAGTGCAGCTAGCGGGGGGGATAGCACAGATACGCAGTATTTT
CASSAASGGDSTDTQYF
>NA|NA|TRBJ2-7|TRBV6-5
TGTGCCAGCAGTACCCTGAGGTCCCCAAGGGAGCAGTACTTC
CASSTLRSPREQYF
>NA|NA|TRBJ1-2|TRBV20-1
TGCAGTGCTCCTTCGATGGAGGGCTACACCTTC
CSAPSMEGYTF
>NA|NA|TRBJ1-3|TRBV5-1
TGCGCCAGCAGCTCTGAGGGCTCTGGAAACACCATATATTTT
CASSSEGSGNTIYF
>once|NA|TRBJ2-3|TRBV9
TGTGCCAGCAGCGTAGGGGAGGGGGGGCGGACAGATACGCAGTATTTT
CASSVGEGGRTDTQYF
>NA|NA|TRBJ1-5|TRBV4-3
TGCGCCAGCAGCCCCCGCTCGGGGGGACAGCCCCAGCATTTT
CASSPRSGGQPQHF
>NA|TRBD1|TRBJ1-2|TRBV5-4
TGTGCCAGCAGCTTTAGAGGGGACAGGGGTCTAAGAGGCTACACCTTC
CASSFRGDRGLRGYTF
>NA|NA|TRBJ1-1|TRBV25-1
TGTGCCAGCAGTGCTGCAGGGGCGACTGAAGCTTTCTTT
CASSAAGATEAFF
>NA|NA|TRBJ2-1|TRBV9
TGTGCCAGCAGCGCGGGTATCGGAGGGCTGGTCTACAATGAGCAGTTCTTC
CASSAGIGGLVYNEQFF
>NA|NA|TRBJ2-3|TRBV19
TGTGCCAGTAGTTCCACAACAGATACGCAGTATTTT
CASSSTTDTQYF
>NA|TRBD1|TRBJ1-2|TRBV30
TGTGCATGTGACAGGGGAGCGGGGGGCTACACCTTC
CACDRGAGGYTF
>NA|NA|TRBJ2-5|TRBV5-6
TGTGCCAGCAGCTCCCCGCGGGGTATGAGGGAGACCCAGTACTTC
CASSSPRGMRETQYF
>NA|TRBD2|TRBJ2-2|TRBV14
TGTGCCAGCAGCCCTACGCACAGGGCGGGGGGCACCGGGGAGCTGTTTTTT
CASSPTHRAGGTGELFF
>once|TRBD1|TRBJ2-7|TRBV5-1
TGCGCCAGCAGCTTGGCCATCCAGGGGGCTTTGCACGAGCAGTACTTC
CASSLAIQGALHEQYF
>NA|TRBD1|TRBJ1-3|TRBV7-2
TGTGCCAGCAGCACCTCAAGGACAGGGGTGTCTGGAAACACCATATATTTT
CASSTSRTGVSGNTIYF
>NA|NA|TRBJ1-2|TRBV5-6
TGTGCCAGCAGCTTGTACGAGAATGGCTACACCTTC
CASSLYENGYTF
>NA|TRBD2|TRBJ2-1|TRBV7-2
TGTGCCAGCAGCTTCAAGTCCGGGACTAGCGGGGCTGAGCAGTTCTTC
CASSFKSGTSGAEQFF
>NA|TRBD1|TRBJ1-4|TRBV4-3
TGCGCCAGCAGCCAAGATATCGACAGGGCGACGGAAAAACTGTTTTTT
CASSQDIDRATEKLFF
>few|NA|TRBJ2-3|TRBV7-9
TGTGCCAGCAGCCCCCCCCGGAGTCAGGGCGTTCATACGCAGTATTTT
CASSPPRSQGVHTQYF
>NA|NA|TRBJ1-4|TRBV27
TGTGCCAGCAGCTCCCGACAGTCAACTAATGAAAAACTGTTTTTT
CASSSRQSTNEKLFF
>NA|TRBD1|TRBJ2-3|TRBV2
TGTGCCAGCAGCCCGGGACAGTACACAGATACGCAGTATTTT
CASSPGQYTDTQYF
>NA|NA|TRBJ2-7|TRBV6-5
TGTGCCAGCAGCCCCCCCAATAGCTACGAGCAGTACTTC
CASSPPNSYEQYF
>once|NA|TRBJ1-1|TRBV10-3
TGTGCCATCAGTGAGTCGCCGGGGGGTGATGAAGCTTTCTTT
CAISESPGGDEAFF
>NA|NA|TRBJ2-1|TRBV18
TGTGCCAGCTCACTCTCAGCCGGCGCAGCGGCGTTCTTC
CASSLSAGAAAFF
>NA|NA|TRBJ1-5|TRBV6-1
TGTGCCAGCAGCGTCAGGGGCATGCTTCCCCAGCATTTT
CASSVRGMLPQHF
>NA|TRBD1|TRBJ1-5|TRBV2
TGTGCCAGCAAGACAGGGGATCAGCCCCAGCATTTT
CASKTGDQPQHF